This T cell receptor (beta chain) comes out of a study of blood T cell repertoires in COVID-19 (dated by TCRdb to 2020 to 2021). Regarding the research as a whole: The collaborator samples originated in the United States, Italy and Spain and spanned the acute and convalescent phases of COVID-19. The prospective study material was composed of cDNA or gDNA derived from T cells, B-cell-depleted T cells, or PBMCs. Deeply sampled blood TCRbeta repertoires from subjects exposed to, actively infected with, or recovered from COVID-19 were included in the dataset. The sample metadata nearly always contained a de-identified subject ID, COVID-19 status, age in years and sex. Where available, HLA class I and class II types were obtained from metadata supplied by the sample provider rather than from assay-based typing. The samples were drawn from the first 160 participants of the ongoing ImmuneRACE study and from over a thousand subjects provided by 6 global collaborators. The repertoires were released in a freely available public database meant as a resource for research on the immune response to SARS-CoV-2. What the work shows at the level of the full study, not this receptor alone: The amount of clinical and demographic metadata varied by source and participant and was provided uncurated.

TCRbeta CDR3 regions were amplified from genomic DNA using the immunoSEQ Assay, a bias-controlled multiplex PCR. Under the source paper's analysis protocol: Within the assay, amplification of reference gene primers was used to estimate how many nucleated cells each sample contained. To quantify the absolute abundance of each unique TCRbeta CDR3 rearrangement, sequence reads were collapsed and filtered. For each sample, productive Simpson clonality was calculated by taking the square root of Simpson's diversity index across productive rearrangements. TCRdb holds this immuneACCESS table with in-frame rearrangements only. Some clones are missing; in checked studies, unresolved V genes explain under half, and the rest has no known cause. The DNA was the basis for D and trimming; V, J and clone size are from that table. For this sample the table gives 200,000 or so clones, of which just under 85% were detected only once. The ten largest account for 6.9% of the sample.

The CDR3 covers 15 residues, taking in both the cysteine and the phenylalanine. Just the 45-base CDR3 DNA is kept, in frame starting at base 1. V and J lose 2 bases and 4 bases, and a span of 14 bases separates them. CDR1 SGHDN and CDR2 FVKESK were looked up in the germline V gene. Whole blood was collected in K2EDTA tubes by collaborating institutions according to the institutions' own protocols. For TCRbeta analysis, collaborators shipped samples as frozen whole blood, isolated PBMCs, or DNA extracted from either of those sample types. Points on this clone: No cognate antigen has been identified for it. Base qualities are not provided; no much larger clone lies one nucleotide away.

The material sequenced was peripheral blood. The chain employs TRBV14 and TRBJ1-1, with no confident D gene call. This TCR derives from a human donor with acute or convalescent COVID-19. The donor label of this sample is uncertain. The CDR3 here reads CASSQIAGGFTEAFF. DNA sequence: TGTGCCAGCAGCCAAATTGCCGGCGGCTTCACTGAAGCTTTCTTT.